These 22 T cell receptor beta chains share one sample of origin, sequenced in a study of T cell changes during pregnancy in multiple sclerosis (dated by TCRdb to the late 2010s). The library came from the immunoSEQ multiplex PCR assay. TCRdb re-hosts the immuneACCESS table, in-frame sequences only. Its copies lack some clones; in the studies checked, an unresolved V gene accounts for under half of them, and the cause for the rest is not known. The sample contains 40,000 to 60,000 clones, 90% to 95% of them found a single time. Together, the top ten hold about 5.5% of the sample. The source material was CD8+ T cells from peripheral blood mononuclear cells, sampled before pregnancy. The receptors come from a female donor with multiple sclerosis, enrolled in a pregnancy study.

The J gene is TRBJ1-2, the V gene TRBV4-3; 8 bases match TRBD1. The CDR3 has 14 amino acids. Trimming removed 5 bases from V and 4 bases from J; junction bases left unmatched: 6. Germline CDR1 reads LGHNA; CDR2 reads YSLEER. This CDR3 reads CASSTTGDFYGYTF. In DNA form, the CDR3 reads TGCGCCAGCAGCACGACAGGGGACTTCTATGGCTACACCTTC.

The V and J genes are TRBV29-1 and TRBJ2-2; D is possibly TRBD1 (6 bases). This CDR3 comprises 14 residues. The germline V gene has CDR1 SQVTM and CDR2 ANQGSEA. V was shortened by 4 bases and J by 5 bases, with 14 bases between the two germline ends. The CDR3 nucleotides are TGCAGCGTTGGAGGGACAAGCTCGACCGGGGAGCTGTTTTTT. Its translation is CSVGGTSSTGELFF.

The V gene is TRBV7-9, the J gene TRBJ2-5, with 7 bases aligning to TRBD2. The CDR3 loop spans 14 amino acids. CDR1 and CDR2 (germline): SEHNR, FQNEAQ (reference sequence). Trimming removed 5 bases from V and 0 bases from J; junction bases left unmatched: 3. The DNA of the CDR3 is TGTGCCAGCAGCCATAGCGGGTACCAAGAGACCCAGTACTTC. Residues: CASSHSGYQETQYF.

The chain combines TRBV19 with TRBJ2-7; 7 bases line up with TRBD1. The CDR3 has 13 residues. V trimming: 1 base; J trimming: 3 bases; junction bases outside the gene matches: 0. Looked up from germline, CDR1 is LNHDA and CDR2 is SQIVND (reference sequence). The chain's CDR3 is CASSIGQGYEQYF. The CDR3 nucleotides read TGTGCCAGTAGTATAGGACAGGGCTACGAGCAGTACTTC.

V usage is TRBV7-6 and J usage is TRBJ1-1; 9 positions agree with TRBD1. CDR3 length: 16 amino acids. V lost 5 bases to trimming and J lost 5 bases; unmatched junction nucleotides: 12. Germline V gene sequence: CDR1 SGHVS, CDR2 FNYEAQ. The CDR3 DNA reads TGTGCCAGCAGCCTTGGAAATGGACAGGGGTGGACTGAAGCTTTCTTT. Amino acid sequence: CASSLGNGQGWTEAFF. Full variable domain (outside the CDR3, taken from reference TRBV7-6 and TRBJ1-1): GAGVSQSPRYKVTKRGQDVALRCDPISGHVSLYWYRQALGQGPEFLTYFNYEAQQDKSGLPNDRFSAERPEGSISTLTIQRTEQRDSAMYRCASSLGNGQGWTEAFFGQGTRLTVV.

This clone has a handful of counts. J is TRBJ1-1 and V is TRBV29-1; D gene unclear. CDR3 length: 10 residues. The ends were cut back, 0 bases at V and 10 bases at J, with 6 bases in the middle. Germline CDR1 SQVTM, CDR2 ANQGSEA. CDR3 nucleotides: TGCAGCGTTGAAGACACACGAGCTTTCTTT. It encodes CSVEDTRAFF.

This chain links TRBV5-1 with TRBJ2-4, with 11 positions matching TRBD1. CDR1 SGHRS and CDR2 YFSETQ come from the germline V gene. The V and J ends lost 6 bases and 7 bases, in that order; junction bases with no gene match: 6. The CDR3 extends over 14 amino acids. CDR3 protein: CASTPGQGANIQYF. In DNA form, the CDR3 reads TGCGCCAGCACCCCCGGACAGGGGGCGAACATTCAGTACTTC.

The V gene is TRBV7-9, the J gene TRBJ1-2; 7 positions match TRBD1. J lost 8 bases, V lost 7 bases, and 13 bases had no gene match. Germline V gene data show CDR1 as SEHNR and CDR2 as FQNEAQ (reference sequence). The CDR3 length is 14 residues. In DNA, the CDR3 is TGTGCCAGCATCACGGACAGGTCAGTCATCGGCTACACCTTC. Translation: CASITDRSVIGYTF. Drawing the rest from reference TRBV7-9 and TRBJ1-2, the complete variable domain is DTGVSQNPRHKITKRGQNVTFRCDPISEHNRLYWYRQTLGQGPEFLTYFQNEAQLEKSRLLSDRFSAERPKGSFSTLEIQRTEQGDSAMYLCASITDRSVIGYTFGSGTRLTVV.

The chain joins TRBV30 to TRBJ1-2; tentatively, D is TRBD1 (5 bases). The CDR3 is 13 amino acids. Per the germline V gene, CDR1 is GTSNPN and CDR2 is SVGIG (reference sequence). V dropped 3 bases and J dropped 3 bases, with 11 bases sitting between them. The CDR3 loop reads CAWRAGYDYGYTF. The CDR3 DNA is TGTGCCTGGAGGGCAGGGTATGACTATGGCTACACCTTC.

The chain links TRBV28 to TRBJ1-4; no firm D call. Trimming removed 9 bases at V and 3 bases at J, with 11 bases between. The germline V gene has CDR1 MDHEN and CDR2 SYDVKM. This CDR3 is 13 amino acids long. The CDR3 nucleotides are TGTGCCAGTGCGGGAGAGGCTAATGAAAAACTGTTTTTT. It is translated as CASAGEANEKLFF. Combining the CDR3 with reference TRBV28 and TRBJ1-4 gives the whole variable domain DVKVTQSSRYLVKRTGEKVFLECVQDMDHENMFWYRQDPGLGLRLIYFSYDVKMKEKGDIPEGYSVSREKKERFSLILESASTNQTSMYLCASAGEANEKLFFGSGTQLSVL.

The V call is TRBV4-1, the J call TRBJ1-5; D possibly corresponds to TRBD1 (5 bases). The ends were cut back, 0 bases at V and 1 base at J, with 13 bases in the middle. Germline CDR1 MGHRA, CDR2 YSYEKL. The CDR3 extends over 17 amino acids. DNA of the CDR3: TGCGCCAGCAGCCAAGACATCCCGACAGCCAGCAATCAGCCCCAGCATTTT. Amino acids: CASSQDIPTASNQPQHF.

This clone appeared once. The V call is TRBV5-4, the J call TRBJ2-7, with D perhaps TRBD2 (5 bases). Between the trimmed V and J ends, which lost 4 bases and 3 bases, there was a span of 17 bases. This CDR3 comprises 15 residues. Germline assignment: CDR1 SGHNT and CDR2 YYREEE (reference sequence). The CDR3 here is CASSLPSGKDYEQYF. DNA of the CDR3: TGTGCCAGCAGCCTCCCAAGCGGAAAAGACTACGAGCAGTACTTC.

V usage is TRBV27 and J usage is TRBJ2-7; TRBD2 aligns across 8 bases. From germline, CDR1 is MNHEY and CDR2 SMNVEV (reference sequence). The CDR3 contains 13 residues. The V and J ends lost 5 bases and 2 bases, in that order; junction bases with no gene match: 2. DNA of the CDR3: TGTGCCAGCAGTACGGGACTAGCCTACGAGCAGTACTTC. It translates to CASSTGLAYEQYF.

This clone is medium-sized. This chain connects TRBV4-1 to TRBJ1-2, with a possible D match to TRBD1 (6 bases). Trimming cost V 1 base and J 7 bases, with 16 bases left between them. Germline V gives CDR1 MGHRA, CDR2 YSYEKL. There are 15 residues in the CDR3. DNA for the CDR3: TGCGCCAGCAGCCAAGGCCTAGGGGGGGCCGGTGGCTACACCTTC. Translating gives CASSQGLGGAGGYTF.

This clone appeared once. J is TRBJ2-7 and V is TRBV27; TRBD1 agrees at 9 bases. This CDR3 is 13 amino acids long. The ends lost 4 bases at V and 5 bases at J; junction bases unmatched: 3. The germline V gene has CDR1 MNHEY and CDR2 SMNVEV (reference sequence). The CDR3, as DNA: TGTGCCAGCAGTTGGACAGGGGTGGACGAGCAGTACTTC. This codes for CASSWTGVDEQYF.

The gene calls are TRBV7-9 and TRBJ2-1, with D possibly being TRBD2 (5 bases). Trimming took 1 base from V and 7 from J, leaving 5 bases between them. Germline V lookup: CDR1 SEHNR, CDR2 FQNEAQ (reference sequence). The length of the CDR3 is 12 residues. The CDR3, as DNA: TGTGCCAGCAGCTTAGGGACTAATGAGCAGTTCTTC. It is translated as CASSLGTNEQFF.

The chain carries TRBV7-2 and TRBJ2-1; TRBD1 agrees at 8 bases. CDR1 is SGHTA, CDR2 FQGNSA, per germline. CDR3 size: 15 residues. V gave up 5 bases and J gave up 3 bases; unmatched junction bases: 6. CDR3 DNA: TGTGCCAGCAGCATAGACAGGGGAAACTACAATGAGCAGTTCTTC. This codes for CASSIDRGNYNEQFF.

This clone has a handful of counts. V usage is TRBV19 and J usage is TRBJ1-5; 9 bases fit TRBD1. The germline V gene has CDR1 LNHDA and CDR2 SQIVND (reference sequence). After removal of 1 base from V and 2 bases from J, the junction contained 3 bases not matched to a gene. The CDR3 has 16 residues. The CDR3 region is CASSIVQGAGNQPQHF. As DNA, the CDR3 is TGTGCCAGTAGTATAGTACAGGGGGCCGGCAATCAGCCCCAGCATTTT.

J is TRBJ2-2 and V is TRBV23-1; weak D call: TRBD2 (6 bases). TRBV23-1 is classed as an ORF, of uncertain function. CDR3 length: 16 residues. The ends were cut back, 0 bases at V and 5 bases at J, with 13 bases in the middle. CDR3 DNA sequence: TGCGCCAGCAGTCAATCAGTCAGGGAGGTAACCGGGGAGCTGTTTTTT. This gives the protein CASSQSVREVTGELFF.

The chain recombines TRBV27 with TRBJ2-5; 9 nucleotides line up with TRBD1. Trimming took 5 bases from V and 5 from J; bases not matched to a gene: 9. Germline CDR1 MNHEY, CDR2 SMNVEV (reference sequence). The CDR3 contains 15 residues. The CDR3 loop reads CASSEGTGYTETQYF. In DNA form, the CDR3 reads TGTGCCAGCAGTGAAGGGACAGGGTATACGGAGACCCAGTACTTC.

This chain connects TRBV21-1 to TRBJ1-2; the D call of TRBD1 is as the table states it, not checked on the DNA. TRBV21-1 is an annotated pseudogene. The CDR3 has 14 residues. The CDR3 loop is CASSCRGSRYGYTF. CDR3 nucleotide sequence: TGTGCCAGCAGCTGCAGGGGCTCTCGGTATGGCTACACCTTC.

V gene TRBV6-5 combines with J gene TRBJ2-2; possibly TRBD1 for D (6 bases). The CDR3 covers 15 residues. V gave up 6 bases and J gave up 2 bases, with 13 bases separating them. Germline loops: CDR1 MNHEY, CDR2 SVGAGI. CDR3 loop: CASRRQVRNTGELFF. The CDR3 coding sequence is TGTGCCAGCAGGCGACAGGTGCGAAACACCGGGGAGCTGTTTTTT.